What follows describes a single TCR beta chain. The antigen it binds to is not known. One base away there is no much larger clone; base qualities are not given. The library was produced with the immunoSEQ multiplex PCR assay. For the multiplex PCR, a mixture combining 60 forward primers for TCR Vbeta segments and 13 reverse primers for TCR Jbeta segments was used. A multiplex PCR assay on genomic DNA amplified the CDR3 region of rearranged TCR beta genes. On the Illumina HiSeq System, the amplified TCR beta libraries were sequenced as 87-base-pair reads. Regarding the original processing steps: A later analysis counted approximately 74 million unique TCR beta chains across the 700 or so repertoires, and around 9.9 million of these chains were shared by at least two donors. A nearest-neighbor algorithm error-corrected the raw reads and collapsed the reads into unique sequences, merging closely related sequences to remove PCR and sequencing errors. CDR3 sequences were aligned to IMGT reference sequences to assign V, D and J gene segments. For a sequence to be retained, a match of at least six nucleotides to both a V gene segment and a J gene segment was required. A rearrangement was called productive if the CDR3 had no stop codons and remained in frame with V and J, and every other rearrangement was called non-productive. Following IMGT convention, CDR3 was defined as the stretch from the second conserved V-encoded cysteine up to the conserved J-encoded phenylalanine. The earlier analysis of some 580 of the donors excluded any sequence lacking an unambiguous match to a single V gene segment. An earlier analysis of a few hundred of the donors called V segments functional above 56.7% productive rearrangements and segregating when the between-donor standard deviation exceeded 5%. A statistical classification framework was built to diagnose cytomegalovirus status from the catalog of TCR beta chain sequences. A later analysis assigned V and J genes by comparing TCR nucleotide sequences with IMGT/GENE-DB human TR gene sequences. The TCRdist pipeline was used in a later analysis to assign CDR3 sequences and most-parsimonious VDJ recombination scenarios. In a later analysis, every TCR beta chain was defined by the combination of its CDR3 amino acid sequence and its V-gene family, and reads without a unique V-gene family were dropped. A later analysis removed 550 to 650 highly shared, low-generation-probability nucleotide sequences to deal with suspected cross-contamination and a sequencing artifact. A later analysis calculated a clonal expansion index for each public chain from normalized within-repertoire ranks of inferred template counts. In a later analysis, generation probabilities were computed with a VDJ recombination model fitted to out-of-frame rearrangements, and the resulting probabilities were checked against IGoR. In a later analysis, TCR-TCR, TCR-HLA and TCR-CMV co-occurrence was scored with hypergeometric tests, and a repertoire-size bias correction was applied to TCR pairs. False discovery rates were estimated in a later analysis by permuting HLA or CMV assignments 20 times. A later analysis grouped co-occurring TCRs with DBSCAN, adding TCRdist sequence similarity when clustering within HLA-allele-positive subsets. Repertoires with fewer than 30,000 or more than 120,000 public chains were left out of co-occurrence clustering, as were a handful of repertoires with anomalous nucleotide sharing. TCRdb obtained this table from immuneACCESS and retained in-frame rearrangements with V and J assigned. These tables miss some clones; where compared with another copy, unresolved V genes account for less than half of the shortfall, and the remainder is unexplained. That table is the source of V, J and clone size, and D and trimming were worked out from the DNA. The sample table contains 90,000 to 110,000 clones; only one count was recorded for around 78% of them. The ten biggest clones cover approximately 5.1% of the sample.

The sample is drawn from a study of cytomegalovirus exposure and HLA in healthy donors (dated by TCRdb to the late 2010s). At the level of the whole study: An earlier analysis of about 560 of the donors reported 250 to 300 Gb of sequence data and 117 million unique TCR beta sequences obtained from 150 million to 200 million T cells. Every discovery cohort repertoire had been produced on one sequencing platform. HLA typing covered class I and class II loci at four-digit resolution. A later genetic analysis took genome-wide SNP genotypes for about three fifths of the 666 donors and used that subset as a discovery cohort. The number of typed donors differed by locus: 629-630 for A, B, C, DRB1 and DQB1; some 540 for DQA1; about 600 for DPA1; and 400 to 480 for DPB1. Of the 300 to 500 genotyped donors, 65% to 90% were placed in the genetic ancestry cluster associated with self-reported Caucasian donors. An earlier analysis of 500 to 650 of the donors applied high-throughput TCR beta sequencing to assess whether each TCR beta V gene segment acted as functional or pseudogenic. The study combined high-throughput TCR immunosequencing, statistical association of individual TCRs with disease status, and machine learning to predict cytomegalovirus infection status. The aim of the study was to test whether cataloging public T cell receptors could identify signatures of past pathogen exposure. Rather than drawing on any new phenotypic data, the later analysis identified candidate immune exposures from TCR beta sequences and the way those sequences occurred across donors. Five DR-DQ haplotypes were treated as single units for association and clustering because of strong linkage in the cohort. The study used immunosequencing to profile the T cell repertoires of approximately 650 subjects and linked those repertoires to cytomegalovirus serostatus. Along with the approximately 700-subject first cohort, a separate validation cohort of over 90 different subjects was used. Around 320 gigabases of sequencing data and approximately 84 million unique TCR sequences were included in an early release covering 550 to 800 HLA-typed donors. A later analysis re-examined previously published TCR beta repertoires from over 500 donors and added high-resolution HLA genotyping to investigate patterns of TCR occurrence. Across under 500 genotyped donors of the cohort, an average of roughly 250,000 unique TCR beta nucleotide sequences per donor were sequenced, and roughly 17% of those sequences were non-productive. Donor age, sex, ethnicity and CMV serostatus were compiled together with the repertoire data.

The cohort consisted of 600 to 700 healthy bone marrow donors. At the time of sampling, every cohort member was nominally healthy, though immune exposures that went unrecorded were likely present. The donor was CMV seronegative and was included in the group of about 400 seronegative cohort members. Every donor gave a peripheral blood sample, and the peripheral blood mononuclear cells from that sample were used for TCR beta sequencing. Genomic DNA was extracted from the blood cell samples with the Qiagen DNeasy Blood Extraction Kit. The paper as a whole reports these results and caveats: Most CMV-associated TCR beta chains appeared to be HLA-restricted in a later analysis, and the HLA associations seemed to be driven largely by CMV exposure. Compared with equally common non-associated chains, HLA-associated TCR beta chains in a later analysis were more clonally expanded and had lower generation probabilities. Three of the identified cytomegalovirus-associated TCR beta chains were confirmed in vitro to be specific for cytomegalovirus antigens. CMV serostatus was the only immune exposure information available for the cohort. In a later genetic analysis, fewer N-insertions in productive TCRs were reported among donors in an Asian-associated ancestry cluster than the roughly 670-donor mean. In a later analysis, TCR association rates were found to vary across HLA loci, with the most associated TCRs seen for DRB1 alleles and the fewest for HLA-C alleles. An association between a missense DCLRE1C variant and V-gene and J-gene trimming of TCR beta chains was found in a later genetic analysis and replicated in an independent cohort. According to the authors, the approach could potentially be generalized to other disease states and immunological phenotypes. When HLA alleles, especially DR and DQ, strongly co-occurred, TCR associations were difficult to assign to individual alleles. A group of highly shared sequence variants was considered likely to be a technical artifact of the sequencing pipeline. Across donors, most TCR sequences were observed very rarely, whereas some public TCRs were present in many individuals. The cohort was sequenced for TCR beta chains only, and without alpha or paired-chain data the features that could be detected were limited. A later analysis reported that several top co-occurrence clusters appeared linked to parvovirus B19, influenza, CMV and Epstein-Barr virus. Because HLA typing was missing for some donors at each locus, association tests included only the typed subset. In the study, some 160 TCR beta chains were listed as associated with cytomegalovirus. A later analysis associated 16,951 TCR beta sequences with specific HLA alleles at a false discovery rate of 0.05. The 87-base-pair reads could not distinguish some IMGT-functional V segments, including TRBV6-2 and TRBV6-3, so those segments were excluded. The presence/absence analyses assumed that sequencing depth was roughly uniform across donors, and that assumption may not be true. Because counts were too low, roughly 16 rarely observed V segments, including chromosome 9 orphons, were left out of the earlier analysis of over 550 of the donors. The classifier was reported to diagnose cytomegalovirus status with high specificity and sensitivity in both the original cohort and the validation cohort. A further reported finding was that TCR beta sequences accurately predicted the HLA-A and HLA-B alleles for most subjects in the first cohort. An earlier analysis of 587 of the donors showed that most TCR beta V segments appeared in productive rearrangements either about 90% or about 30% of the time, which broadly matched IMGT annotations. Correlated functional status among segregating V segments might reflect linkage disequilibrium, but an unknown experimental factor could not be ruled out.

The CDR1 and CDR2 encoded by the germline V gene are KGHSH and LQKENI. V is trimmed back by 5 bases and J by 4 bases, and the junction contains 6 bases that no gene match accounts for. Taken from cysteine to phenylalanine, the CDR3 has 15 residues. The only DNA kept is the CDR3, 45 bases in frame from the first base. The sample consisted of PBMCs. In this chain, TRBV18 is recombined with TRBJ2-1, and 9 bases in between align with TRBD1. This receptor was obtained from a male donor in good health and CMV-seronegative. DNA sequence: TGTGCCAGCTCAGCGGACAGGGGTATATACAATGAGCAGTTCTTC. Its coded protein is CASSADRGIYNEQFF.